The 2 T cell receptor beta chains reported below all come from one sample, sequenced in a study of breast tumors, draining lymph nodes, adjacent tissues. TCRdb used MiXCR to reprocess the multiplex PCR reads, holding one entry per CDR3 protein. The profile shows about 21,000 distinct CDR3 sequences, roughly 40% of them singletons. The sequenced sample was breast tumor tissue. The receptors derive from a female donor with breast cancer. Some clones in this sample may be carry-over from other donors' samples.

This clonotype was picked up many times. The chain couples TRBV10-3 to TRBJ2-1, with D possibly being TRBD2 (5 bases). The germline V gene has CDR1 ENHRY and CDR2 SYGVKD. CDR3 length: 13 residues. V lost 2 bases and J lost 7, with 9 bases in between. CDR3 in amino acids: CAISEGRTNEQFF. The CDR3 region has the DNA TGTGCCATCAGTGAGGGGAGAACGAATGAGCAGTTCTTC.

This clonotype was detected ten times or more. The CDR3 sequence: CASSGAYEQYF. In DNA, the CDR3 is TGTGCCAGTAGTGGGGCCTACGAGCAGTACTTC. The J gene is TRBJ2-7, the V gene TRBV19; D remains ambiguous. Trimming left V 5 bases short and J 2 bases short, with 4 bases between. This CDR3 contains 11 residues. CDR1 and CDR2 (germline): LNHDA, SQIVND (reference sequence). The full variable domain, in which reference TRBV19 and TRBJ2-7 provide the parts outside the CDR3, is DGGITQSPKYLFRKEGQNVTLSCEQNLNHDAMYWYRQDPGQGLRLIYYSQIVNDFQKGDIAEGYSVSREKKESFPLTVTSAQKNPTAFYLCASSGAYEQYFGPGTRLTVT.